This T cell receptor beta chain was observed in a study of neoadjuvant nivolumab and ipilimumab in lung cancer. Study observations and caveats: TCR richness and clonality were higher in tumors than adjacent uninvolved lung. Resected-tumor TCR richness correlated positively with pretherapy blood richness. From pretherapy to surgery, tumor richness and clonality rose with dual therapy. TCR clonality did not significantly correlate with pathologic tumor regression.

Profiling relied on immunoSEQ multiplex PCR, and the TCRdb table lists in-frame clones only, not all of them. The repertoire holds around 24,000 clones, with 75% to 90% as singletons. CDR1 is MNHEY and CDR2 is SVGAGI in the germline V gene. The CDR3 is 16 amino acids. J gave up 6 bases and V 0 bases, and 7 bases lay outside the gene matches. Comment on this clone: Antigen unknown.

The TCR comes from an adult with non-small cell lung cancer. This specimen consisted of tumor tissue, obtained after neoadjuvant nivolumab, alone or with ipilimumab, at or shortly before surgery. The gene calls are TRBV6-5 and TRBJ2-3, with TRBD1 matching over 9 bases. The CDR3 reads CASSYSTGGLSDTQYF. The CDR3 DNA reads as TGTGCCAGCAGTTACTCGACAGGGGGACTTTCGGATACGCAGTATTTT.